This TCR beta chain was captured in a study of beta chain features in type 1 diabetes. The study, taken as a whole, reports: Among patients with Type 1 diabetes, TCRB CDR3s were moderately but significantly shorter in every one of the four CD4+ subsets. Sequencing of cDNA might inflate the share of cells that strongly express TCR.

The sequenced template was cDNA made from the entire isolated RNA. Generated by immunoSEQ multiplex PCR, the TCRdb table keeps only in-frame clones and is missing some. Found here are some 350,000 clones, roughly 13% of them singletons; the top ten hold approximately 0.016%. With 0 bases clipped from V and 7 bases from J, the junction kept 9 bases outside the gene matches. The CDR3 is 16 amino acids. Germline CDR1 SGHRS, CDR2 YFSETQ. This clone has a handful of counts. Its antigen remains unidentified. This clonotype was sampled from a woman aged 18-30 years with type 1 diabetes. The sample consisted of naive CD4+ T cells from blood. V and J are TRBV5-1 and TRBJ2-2, with 7 bases fitting TRBD2. The CDR3 is CASSLAWREFVGELFF. In nucleotides, the CDR3 is TGCGCCAGCAGCTTGGCCTGGCGGGAGTTTGTCGGGGAGCTGTTTTTT.